Here is one T cell receptor (beta chain) with its context. Its antigen remains unknown. CD45RO-negative CD8 cells positively selected for CCR7 made up the naive population, which excluded terminally differentiated effector memory CD45RA+ cells. These data belong to a study of shared clonotypes between healthy human individuals. Points from the study as a whole: A generally larger estimated richness was seen in naive subsets than in memory subsets. In a few donors, around 4.5% of naive CD4 clonotypes appeared in common.

Here immunoSEQ multiplex PCR was the method, and the copy in TCRdb shows in-frame clones only, minus some. Seen here are hundreds of thousands of clones, 95% to 98% observed once, and the top ten hold less than 0.35%. This CDR3 is 12 amino acids long. The germline V gene encodes CDR1 SQVTM and CDR2 ANQGSEA. V shed 7 bases and J 4 bases; nucleotides not matched to a gene: 6. Sequencing was carried out using naive CD8+ T cells sorted from blood. The TCR originated in a young man in good health. V gene TRBV29-1 combines with J gene TRBJ2-5; 7 bases map to TRBD2. The CDR3 sequence is CSARGLRETQYF. CDR3 coding DNA: TGCAGCGCTAGGGGACTACGAGAGACCCAGTACTTC.